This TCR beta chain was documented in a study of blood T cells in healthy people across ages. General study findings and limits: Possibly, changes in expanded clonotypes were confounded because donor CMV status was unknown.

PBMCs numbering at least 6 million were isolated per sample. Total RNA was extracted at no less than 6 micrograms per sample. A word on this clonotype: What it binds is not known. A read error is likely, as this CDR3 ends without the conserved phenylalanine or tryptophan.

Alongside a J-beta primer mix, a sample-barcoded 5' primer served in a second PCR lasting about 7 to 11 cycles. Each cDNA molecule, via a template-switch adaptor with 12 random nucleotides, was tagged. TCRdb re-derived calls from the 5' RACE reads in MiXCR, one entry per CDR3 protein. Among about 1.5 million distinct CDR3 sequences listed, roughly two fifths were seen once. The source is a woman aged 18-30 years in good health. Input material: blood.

DNA of the CDR3: TGTGCCAGCAGTTACCCCGCAGGCGGAAGGAGAGAAGGCTACACCTTA. This codes for CASSYPAGGRREGYTL. V usage is TRBV6-6 and J usage is TRBJ1-2; D gene uncertain. V shed 2 bases and J shed 8 bases, with 21 bases lying between them. CDR3 length: 16 amino acids. CDR1 MNHNY and CDR2 SVGAGI come from the germline V gene (reference sequence).